The T cell receptor beta chain described here comes from a study of beta chain features in type 1 diabetes. The whole isolated RNA underwent reverse transcription, so sequencing captured expressed TCRB transcripts. The method was immunoSEQ multiplex PCR; TCRdb's version includes in-frame clones alone and lacks a portion of them. The repertoire holds hundreds of thousands of clones, with 13% as singletons. Study-level findings and limits: Shortening that was moderate but significant affected the TCRB CDR3s of Type 1 diabetes patients in all four CD4+ subsets. Insertions at VDJ junctions were less frequent in type 1 diabetes patients. These patients also deleted more nucleotides at the same junctions.

With regard to this clone: Its cognate antigen is unknown. A read error may explain this, as a much larger clone is one base away.

The length of the CDR3 is 11 residues. Deletions cut 1 base from V and 5 bases from J, with 3 bases between. The germline gives CDR1 SGHDT, CDR2 YYEEEE. Material: naive CD4+ T cells from blood. This TCR was recovered from a man younger than 30 with type 1 diabetes. This sequence joins TRBV5-6 and TRBJ2-5; D remains ambiguous. In DNA, the CDR3 is TGTGCCAGCAGCTTGTGGGAGACCCAGTACTTC. The encoded protein is CASSLWETQYF.